These 21 T cell receptor beta chains were all obtained from the same sample, sequenced in a study of T-cell memory formation after mild COVID-19. Via MiXCR, TCRdb re-called the 5' RACE reads, giving one row per CDR3 protein. The table has hundreds of thousands of distinct CDR3 sequences, over 15% seen once. Material for sequencing was PBMCs or a T cell subset sorted from them (not recorded which). These TCRs come from an adult woman who had mild COVID-19 (a few samples of this study predate the infection). Cell type and time point are not known.

The table lists this clonotype with a few counts. J is TRBJ2-5 and V is TRBV4-2; 12 bases match TRBD2. The germline CDR1 and CDR2 sequences are LGHNA and YNFKEQ. This CDR3 contains 17 residues. The V gene end was trimmed by 4 bases and the J gene end by 3 bases; junction bases not matched to a gene: 9. The CDR3 spells CASSRLAGGRGEETQYF. CDR3 nucleotide sequence: TGTGCCAGCAGCCGGCTAGCGGGAGGGCGGGGAGAAGAGACCCAGTACTTC.

This clonotype has a count of ten or more. The CDR3 nucleotides read TGCGCCAGCAGCTCTCAGGGGATTCAAGAGACCCAGTACTTC. Amino acid sequence: CASSSQGIQETQYF. The rearrangement uses TRBV5-1 and TRBJ2-5; possibly TRBD1 for D (6 bases). Per germline, CDR1 SGHRS and CDR2 YFSETQ. V dropped 3 bases and J dropped 2 bases, with 11 bases sitting between them. The CDR3 is made up of 14 amino acids.

The J gene is TRBJ2-2, the V gene TRBV7-2; no definite D call. In germline, CDR1 is SGHTA, CDR2 FQGNSA. The V end lost 8 bases, the J end lost 2 bases, and 15 bases lay between the germline ends. The CDR3 sequence is 15 residues long. CDR3 protein: CASGPRTANTGELFF. The DNA of the CDR3 is TGTGCCAGCGGTCCCCGGACCGCAAACACCGGGGAGCTGTTTTTT.

The gene calls are TRBV20-1 and TRBJ1-5; D possibly corresponds to TRBD1 (5 bases). CDR3 length: 15 amino acids. Germline lookup yields CDR1 DFQATT and CDR2 SNEGSKA (reference sequence). The V and J ends lost 1 base and 9 bases respectively, with 19 bases between them. This CDR3 is CSARVMASTGGPQHF. The CDR3 DNA reads TGCAGTGCTAGAGTTATGGCCTCAACTGGGGGGCCCCAGCATTTT.

The rearrangement links TRBV5-5 to TRBJ2-7; 7 bases line up with TRBD1. CDR1 is SGHKS and CDR2 is YYEKEE in the germline V gene (reference sequence). With V trimmed by 0 bases and J by 2 bases, 5 bases remained unmatched. The CDR3 runs to 15 residues. The CDR3, as DNA: TGTGCCAGCAGCTTGGGACAGGGAGACCCCTACGAGCAGTACTTC. The encoded protein is CASSLGQGDPYEQYF.

This clonotype showed up many times. This rearrangement joins TRBV7-9 to TRBJ2-1; 13 bases match TRBD2. The CDR3 runs 16 residues. With V trimmed by 8 bases and J by 4 bases, 8 bases remained unmatched. Germline V gene data show CDR1 as SEHNR and CDR2 as FQNEAQ (reference sequence). The DNA for the CDR3 is TGTGCCAGCGGACTAGCGGGGGCCCTCTTGTACAATGAGCAGTTCTTC. Translated: CASGLAGALLYNEQFF.

The chain carries TRBV7-9 and TRBJ2-2; TRBD1 aligns across 8 bases. Germline CDR1 SEHNR, CDR2 FQNEAQ (reference sequence). V dropped 5 bases and J dropped 6; count of bases not matched to a gene: 8. CDR3 size: 15 residues. The CDR3 reads CASSRQGRPPGELFF. In DNA form, the CDR3 reads TGTGCCAGCAGCCGACAGGGGCGTCCGCCCGGGGAGCTGTTTTTT.

The chain recombines TRBV10-3 with TRBJ2-3, with TRBD2 as a possible D gene (6 bases). The CDR3 spans 12 residues. The V end was cut by 3 bases, the J end by 5 bases, with 6 bases between. Germline CDR1 reads ENHRY; CDR2 reads SYGVKD. The CDR3 loop reads CAISEAGDTQYF. CDR3 DNA sequence: TGTGCCATCAGTGAAGCGGGAGATACGCAGTATTTT.

This clonotype has a handful of counts. The CDR3, as DNA: TGTGCCAGCAGTCCCGATGGCCACACATACGAGCAGTACTTC. Translated: CASSPDGHTYEQYF. The chain is built from TRBV5-6 and TRBJ2-7; D remains unclear. The CDR3 length is 14 residues. Germline V gene lookup returns CDR1 SGHDT and CDR2 YYEEEE. V shed 5 bases and J shed 4 bases, with 16 bases lying between them.

This clonotype turned up a few times. The genes are TRBV24-1 and TRBJ2-3; a possible D gene is TRBD1 (6 bases). CDR1 KGHDR and CDR2 SFDVKD come from the germline V gene. The CDR3 runs to 16 residues. V lost 4 bases, J lost 2 bases, and 15 bases lay in between. The CDR3 DNA sequence: TGTGCCACCAGTGACTACAGGGTGGATTCCACAGATACGCAGTATTTT. Translated: CATSDYRVDSTDTQYF.

This clonotype was recorded at least ten times. This sequence joins TRBV12-3 or TRBV12-4 and TRBJ2-2; D remains ambiguous. The CDR3 is made up of 12 amino acids. With 6 bases removed from V and 6 bases from J, the gap between germline ends came to 8 bases. The CDR3, as DNA: TGTGCCAGCAGCTCACTCCCCGGGGAGCTGTTTTTT. It encodes CASSSLPGELFF.

The sample holds many counts of this clonotype. The chain combines TRBV12-3 or TRBV12-4 with TRBJ2-4; weak D call: TRBD2 (5 bases). There are 15 residues in the CDR3. Trimming took off 2 bases at V and 0 bases at J, with 8 bases between the two ends. This CDR3 reads CASSLRAGAKNIQYF. CDR3 nucleotide sequence: TGTGCCAGCAGTTTAAGGGCGGGAGCCAAAAACATTCAGTACTTC.

The chain uses TRBV6-2 or TRBV6-3 and TRBJ2-1; a weak D match, TRBD2 (5 bases). Per germline, CDR1 MNHEY and CDR2 SVGEGT. The CDR3 extends over 12 amino acids. Trimming stripped 2 bases from V and 10 bases from J, with 9 bases between. CDR3 protein: CASSYGGWEQFF. Here the CDR3 DNA reads TGTGCCAGCAGTTACGGAGGTTGGGAGCAGTTCTTC.

This clonotype showed up just a few times. The chain uses TRBV5-1 and TRBJ2-1, with TRBD1 matching over 8 bases. V dropped 0 bases and J dropped 1; count of bases not matched to a gene: 6. CDR3 length: 17 residues. CDR1 and CDR2 (germline): SGHRS, YFSETQ. For the CDR3, the DNA is TGCGCCAGCAGCTTGGCCACTGACAGGGGATCCTACAATGAGCAGTTCTTC. The encoded protein is CASSLATDRGSYNEQFF.

This clonotype occurred a few times. The V call is TRBV20-1, the J call TRBJ2-5, with 9 bases fitting TRBD1. The CDR3 has 16 amino acids. V was clipped by 1 base and J by 7 bases; unmatched bases: 13. CDR1 and CDR2 (germline): DFQATT, SNEGSKA (reference sequence). The CDR3: CSARAIPQGAFGTQYF. The CDR3 nucleotides are TGCAGTGCTAGAGCTATTCCACAGGGGGCTTTCGGGACCCAGTACTTC.

The J gene is TRBJ2-1, the V gene TRBV29-1; D remains unclear. Germline CDR1 SQVTM, CDR2 ANQGSEA. The CDR3 length is 12 residues. V was shortened by 4 bases and J by 10 bases, with 14 bases between the two germline ends. In nucleotides, the CDR3 is TGCAGCGTTGCACAGTCCGGGCAGGAGCAGTTCTTC. Protein: CSVAQSGQEQFF.

This chain links TRBV12-3 or TRBV12-4 with TRBJ1-2, with 9 bases matching TRBD1. The CDR3 has 15 amino acids. The V gene end was trimmed by 3 bases and the J gene end by 4 bases; junction bases not matched to a gene: 6. The CDR3 bases are TGTGCCAGCAGTTTCGGGGACAGGGATCTCTATGGCTACACCTTC. It yields the protein CASSFGDRDLYGYTF.

This chain joins TRBV5-6 and TRBJ1-1; TRBD1 might be the D (6 bases). This CDR3 comprises 14 residues. V lost 5 bases and J 4 bases, leaving 15 bases between the germline ends. The V gene's germline CDR1 is SGHDT and CDR2 YYEEEE. CDR3 region: CASSLLTGSTEAFF. The CDR3 DNA follows: TGTGCCAGCAGTCTTCTAACAGGGTCCACTGAAGCTTTCTTT.

The sample holds a few counts of this clonotype. Here the CDR3 reads CASSESSLTGGYTF. The CDR3 DNA is TGCGCCAGCAGTGAGTCGAGTCTTACAGGCGGCTACACCTTC. V usage is TRBV10-2 and J usage is TRBJ1-2; TRBD1 might be the D (5 bases). The CDR3 is 14 amino acids. The germline V gene has CDR1 WSHSY and CDR2 SAAADI. The V gene lost 0 bases and the J gene lost 8 bases, with 13 bases spanning the gap.

The chain is built from TRBV2 and TRBJ2-1; TRBD2 matches at 8 bases. The junction had 7 bases not matched to a gene; V was cut back by 4 bases and J by 2 bases. Germline-derived CDR1 and CDR2 are SNHLY and FYNNEI. The CDR3 runs 16 residues. The CDR3 coding sequence is TGTGCCAGCAGTGGGAGGATAGCGGGACCCTACAATGAGCAGTTCTTC. As protein: CASSGRIAGPYNEQFF.

This clonotype appeared many times. The V call is TRBV24-1, the J call TRBJ2-1, with 13 bases that match TRBD2. Trimming took 3 bases from V and 4 from J; bases not matched to a gene: 8. Germline V gene data show CDR1 as KGHDR and CDR2 as SFDVKD. The CDR3 extends over 18 amino acids. The CDR3 here is CATSDPSRTSGSYNEQFF. For the CDR3, the DNA is TGTGCCACCAGTGATCCAAGCCGGACTAGCGGGAGTTACAATGAGCAGTTCTTC.